The entry below gives a single T cell receptor beta chain sequence along with its context. PCR used 60 Vbeta primers and 13 Jbeta primers. This table comes from immunoSEQ multiplex PCR, and its TCRdb copy is limited to in-frame clones, with some not included. Of 150,000 to 200,000 clones in the sample, roughly four fifths were seen once. This CDR3 is built from 15 residues. Per germline, CDR1 KGHSH and CDR2 LQKENI. V was clipped by 4 bases and J by 7 bases; unmatched bases: 7. This sample was taken from a study of cytomegalovirus exposure and HLA in healthy donors. This clonotype originated in a middle-aged woman in good health and CMV-seronegative. The sample consisted of PBMCs. The J gene is TRBJ2-1, the V gene TRBV18; TRBD1 matches at 10 bases. This chain's CDR3 is CASSLQDRGQNEQFF. The CDR3 DNA is TGTGCCAGCTCACTCCAAGACAGGGGGCAAAATGAGCAGTTCTTC.